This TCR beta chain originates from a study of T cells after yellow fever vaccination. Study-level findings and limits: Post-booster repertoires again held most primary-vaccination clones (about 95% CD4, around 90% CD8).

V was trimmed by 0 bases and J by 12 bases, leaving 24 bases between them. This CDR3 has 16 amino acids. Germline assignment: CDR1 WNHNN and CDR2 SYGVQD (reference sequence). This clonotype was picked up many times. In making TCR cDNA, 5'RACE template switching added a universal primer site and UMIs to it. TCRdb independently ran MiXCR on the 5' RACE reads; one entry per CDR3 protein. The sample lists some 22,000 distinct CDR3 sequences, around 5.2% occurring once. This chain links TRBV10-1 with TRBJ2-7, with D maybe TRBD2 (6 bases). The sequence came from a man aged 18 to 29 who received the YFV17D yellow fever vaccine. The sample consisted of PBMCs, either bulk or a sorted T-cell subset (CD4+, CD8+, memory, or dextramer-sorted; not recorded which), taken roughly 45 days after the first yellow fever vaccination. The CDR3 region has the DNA TGCGCCAGCAGTGAGTCGATTGGGGGGACCCCTATTCGGCGGTACTTC. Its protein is CASSESIGGTPIRRYF.